This T cell receptor beta chain was identified in a study of T cell clonality in common variable immunodeficiency. General observations from the study: CVID subjects had higher TCRbeta clonality than healthy controls, most marked in about a third. Repertoire-complication correlations in CVID were limited by patient heterogeneity.

CDR1 SGHRS and CDR2 YFSETQ come from the germline V gene. CDR3 length: 14 amino acids. This clone was detected many times. Its antigen is currently unknown. The CDR3 end falls 3 residues outside the read, so it is completed with the germline J gene. Generated by immunoSEQ multiplex PCR, the TCRdb table keeps only in-frame clones and is missing some. The repertoire consists of approximately 57,000 clones, none detected only once. This sequence was found in a person aged 18 to 70 in good health. V gene TRBV5-1 combines with J gene TRBJ1-1; 8 bases are a match to TRBD1. The sequenced material came from peripheral blood mononuclear cells. The sequenced part of the CDR3 DNA is TGCGCCAGCAGCTTAACTCACGGACAGGGAGAA. This codes for CASSLTHGQGE. The complete CDR3 protein is CASSLTHGQGEAFF.